A selection of T cell receptor beta chains follows, all from one sample in a study of glioma-infiltrating T cells after dendritic cell vaccination. Produced via immunoSEQ multiplex PCR; TCRdb's table is partial and in-frame only. The data contain 100,000 or so clones, around 87% of them seen just once; the ten biggest clones take up over 2.5%. The sample consisted of blood, taken after dendritic cell vaccination. Receptors originate from a human donor with glioblastoma. The CDR3 runs from the conserved cysteine through the conserved F or W. A D gene is named only where the DNA matches it firmly. Clone size is given for some rows only: seen once, a few or many times, or a class if the clone is expanded.

V gene	CDR3 length	D gene	clone size	J gene	CDR3 DNA	CDR3 protein
TRBV6-6	14	.	.	TRBJ1-3	TGTGCCAGCAGGCACGAGAGCGGGGGAAACACCATATATTTT	CASRHESGGNTIYF
TRBV29-1	13	.	once	TRBJ1-4	TGCAGCGTTAAGGGGGGGCCGGGAGAAAAACTGTTTTTT	CSVKGGPGEKLFF
TRBV6-1	13	.	.	TRBJ2-5	TGTGCCAGCACAAATGGGGGAGGTGAGACCCAGTACTTC	CASTNGGGETQYF
TRBV5-8	15	.	.	TRBJ1-3	TGTGCCAGCAGCTGGAACAGGGTCGCTGGAAACACCATATATTTT	CASSWNRVAGNTIYF
TRBV10-1	14	TRBD1	.	TRBJ1-4	TGCGCCAGCACCACGGACAGGCCCAATGAAAAACTGTTTTTT	CASTTDRPNEKLFF
TRBV29-1	12	.	.	TRBJ1-1	TGCAGCGTTGAGTCAGGTAACACTGAAGCTTTCTTT	CSVESGNTEAFF
TRBV9	16	TRBD2	.	TRBJ2-5	TGTGCCAGCAGCTCTAGACTAGCGGGGGGAATGGAGACCCAGTACTTC	CASSSRLAGGMETQYF
TRBV6-1	12	TRBD1	once	TRBJ1-1	TGTGCCAGCAGTGCACAGGGGGCTCGAGCTTTCTTT	CASSAQGARAFF
TRBV13	18	TRBD2	.	TRBJ2-2	TGTGCCAGCAGCCGCAGGGCGGGGGTACTATTCGGCACCGGGGAGCTGTTTTTT	CASSRRAGVLFGTGELFF
TRBV5-6	16	TRBD2	.	TRBJ2-2	TGTGCCAGCAGCGCTAGCGGGAGGGGTGTCACCGGGGAGCTGTTTTTT	CASSASGRGVTGELFF
TRBV2	14	.	.	TRBJ1-2	TGTGCCAGCAGTTCGGACAGACTCAGTTATGGCTACACCTTC	CASSSDRLSYGYTF
TRBV4-1	17	.	once	TRBJ2-3	TGCGCCAGCAGCCAAGATTGGAGGGCGGGGGCCCTGGATACGCAGTATTTT	CASSQDWRAGALDTQYF
TRBV5-4	16	TRBD1	.	TRBJ2-1	TGTGCCAGCAGCTTGGAGGACAGGAGCCCTTACAATGAGCAGTTCTTC	CASSLEDRSPYNEQFF
TRBV21-1	17	.	.	TRBJ2-7	TGTGCCAGCAGCTACCGAAGGGACAGAAAGCCTCGGTACGAGCAGTACTTC	CASSYRRDRKPRYEQYF
TRBV4-2	16	.	.	TRBJ1-4	TGTGCCAGCAGCCAAGAGCTCGGGAGGTGGTTAGAAAAACTGTTTTTT	CASSQELGRWLEKLFF
TRBV5-1	14	TRBD1	.	TRBJ2-7	TGCGCCAGCAGCCAGGGACAGGGCTCCTACGAGCAGTACTTC	CASSQGQGSYEQYF
TRBV5-1	17	TRBD2	.	TRBJ2-1	TGCGCCAGCAGCTTGGAACTCGGGGGGGGCCCTTACAATGAGCAGTTCTTC	CASSLELGGGPYNEQFF
TRBV5-1	14	.	few	TRBJ1-1	TGCGCCAGCAGCTTGGACGGGATGAACACTGAAGCTTTCTTT	CASSLDGMNTEAFF
TRBV30	13	TRBD2	.	TRBJ2-1	TGTGCCTGGAGTAAGTCAGCGGGGGGGGAGCAGTTCTTC	CAWSKSAGGEQFF
TRBV10-3	13	.	.	TRBJ1-2	TGTGCCATCAGGGGAGACGGACACTATGGCTACACCTTC	CAIRGDGHYGYTF
TRBV18	14	.	.	TRBJ2-2	TGTGCCAGCTCACCACTTACGGGGACCGGGGAGCTGTTTTTT	CASSPLTGTGELFF
TRBV9	15	TRBD1	.	TRBJ1-5	TGTGCCAGCAGCGTAGATGGACAGGGCTTTCAGCCCCAGCATTTT	CASSVDGQGFQPQHF
TRBV30	13	TRBD1	.	TRBJ2-7	TGTGCCTGGAGTAATGTCAGGGGGTACGAGCAGTACTTC	CAWSNVRGYEQYF
TRBV10-3	12	.	.	TRBJ2-3	TGTGCCACCAACGGGGAGTCAGATACGCAGTATTTT	CATNGESDTQYF
TRBV28	15	TRBD2	once	TRBJ2-3	TGTGCCAGCAGTTTACTAGCGGGAGGGCCAGATACGCAGTATTTT	CASSLLAGGPDTQYF
TRBV5-1	15	TRBD2	.	TRBJ2-1	TGCGCCAGCAGCTTGAGCCTAGCGGATTACAATGAGCAGTTCTTC	CASSLSLADYNEQFF
TRBV12-5	12	.	.	TRBJ2-5	TGTGCTACAAGCCAGGGTGGGGAGACCCAGTACTTC	CATSQGGETQYF
TRBV9	13	.	.	TRBJ2-7	TGTGCCAGCAGCACCCACCCTAGTGGGGAGCAGTACTTC	CASSTHPSGEQYF
TRBV7-8	12	.	.	TRBJ1-2	TGTGCCAGCAGCCCTTCAGGGAAAAGCTACACCTTC	CASSPSGKSYTF
TRBV9	16	.	.	TRBJ2-6	TGTGCCAGCAGCGTAGCTTGGGGCCCTGGGGCCAACGTCCTGACTTTC	CASSVAWGPGANVLTF
TRBV7-9	12	.	.	TRBJ2-1	TGTGCCAGCGGGGGGGCATTGAATGAGCAGTTCTTC	CASGGALNEQFF